A single sample gave rise to the 15 T cell receptor beta chains below, sequenced in a study of blood T cells in healthy people across ages. A second PCR, run for roughly 7 to 12 cycles, used a sample-barcoded 5' primer plus a J-beta primer mix. TCRdb reanalysed the 5' RACE reads using MiXCR and keeps one entry per CDR3 protein. This table has about 1.6 million distinct CDR3 sequences, roughly 32% appearing once. The sequenced sample consisted of blood. These receptors were taken from a woman aged 30 to 39 in good health.

This clonotype was recorded a few times. This chain joins TRBV28 and TRBJ2-3, with 10 nucleotides matching TRBD2. CDR1 and CDR2 (germline): MDHEN, SYDVKM. V lost 3 bases to trimming and J lost 3 bases; unmatched junction nucleotides: 21. The CDR3 covers 21 residues. The CDR3 is CASSFIGTGRTSGRVTDTQYF. CDR3 in DNA: TGTGCCAGCAGTTTCATCGGCACAGGAAGGACGAGCGGGAGGGTTACAGATACGCAGTATTTT.

The rearrangement joins TRBV24-1 to TRBJ2-3; D remains ambiguous. The CDR3 contains 15 residues. Germline V gives CDR1 KGHDR, CDR2 SFDVKD. Trimming pared 5 bases from V and 0 bases from J, leaving 11 bases between. This chain's CDR3 is CATSGTVSSTDTQYF. Written as DNA, the CDR3 is TGTGCCACCAGTGGAACAGTTTCTAGCACAGATACGCAGTATTTT.

This chain connects TRBV20-1 to TRBJ2-7; a weak D match, TRBD2 (5 bases). The J call may be wrong; the DNA end is better matched by TRBJ2-1. This CDR3 region has 14 residues. The germline V gene has CDR1 DFQATT and CDR2 SNEGSKA (reference sequence). CDR3 loop: CSARDPTSYNEQFF. The CDR3 region has the DNA TGCAGTGCTAGAGACCCAACTAGCTACAATGAGCAGTTCTTC.

The chain joins TRBV2 to TRBJ2-4; TRBD2 matches at 8 bases. With 7 bases clipped from V and 12 bases from J, the junction kept 17 bases outside the gene matches. CDR1 SNHLY and CDR2 FYNNEI come from the germline V gene. The CDR3 consists of 15 residues. The CDR3 reads CASTDLSGSHITQYF. The DNA for the CDR3 is TGTGCCAGCACCGATCTCAGCGGGAGTCATATCACTCAGTACTTC.

The V gene is TRBV12-3 or TRBV12-4, the J gene TRBJ2-1; 7 bases fit TRBD2. The junction had 9 bases not matched to a gene; V was cut back by 9 bases and J by 4 bases. CDR3 size: 14 residues. CDR3 DNA sequence: TGTGCCAGTGGACCGCTAGCGGCTTACAATGAGCAGTTCTTC. As protein: CASGPLAAYNEQFF.

This clonotype was recorded at least ten times. This chain uses TRBV6-6 with TRBJ2-5, with TRBD2 as a possible D gene (6 bases). Trimming shortened V by 2 bases and J by 7 bases, and 14 bases separated the two germline ends. This CDR3 comprises 14 residues. Germline V gene data show CDR1 as MNHNY and CDR2 as SVGAGI (reference sequence). The CDR3 here is CASSYTRLEGTQYF. CDR3 in DNA: TGTGCCAGCAGTTACACCCGACTAGAAGGGACCCAGTACTTC.

V usage is TRBV29-1 and J usage is TRBJ2-3; 10 nucleotides line up with TRBD2. V shed 7 bases and J 3 bases; nucleotides not matched to a gene: 19. There are 18 residues in the CDR3. CDR1 and CDR2 from the germline V gene are SQVTM and ANQGSEA. The CDR3 is CSAGRASGGLRRTDTQYF. As DNA, the CDR3 is TGCAGCGCGGGGCGGGCTAGCGGGGGTTTGCGACGAACAGATACGCAGTATTTT.

The chain has TRBV9 and TRBJ1-4; 7 bases match TRBD1. The CDR3 extends over 16 amino acids. Germline V gene sequence: CDR1 SGDLS, CDR2 YYNGEE. The trim removed 0 bases at V and 4 bases at J, leaving 6 bases unmatched. The CDR3 sequence: CASSVDHRGSNEKLFF. CDR3 coding DNA: TGTGCCAGCAGCGTAGACCACAGGGGAAGTAATGAAAAACTGTTTTTT. Looking up the rest from reference TRBV9 and TRBJ1-4 gives the full variable domain: DSGVTQTPKHLITATGQRVTLRCSPRSGDLSVYWYQQSLDQGLQFLIQYYNGEERAKGNILERFSAQQFPDLHSELNLSSLELGDSALYFCASSVDHRGSNEKLFFGSGTQLSVL.

This chain joins TRBV7-8 and TRBJ1-2, with 9 nucleotides matching TRBD1. There are 13 residues in the CDR3. The ends lost 8 bases at V and 11 bases at J; junction bases unmatched: 12. CDR1 SGHVS and CDR2 FQNEAQ come from the germline V gene. The CDR3 region is CASGTSRQGGYTF. CDR3 DNA sequence: TGTGCCAGCGGCACATCCAGACAGGGGGGTTACACCTTC.

This clonotype was recorded a few times. The CDR3 DNA is TGCGCCAGCAGCCAGCCTTTCTGGCGGGAGGGCCCCACAGATACGCAGTATTTT. It specifies CASSQPFWREGPTDTQYF. V and J are TRBV4-1 and TRBJ2-3; 9 nucleotides match TRBD2. The ends lost 3 bases at V and 2 bases at J; junction bases unmatched: 12. Germline CDR1 and CDR2: MGHRA and YSYEKL. The CDR3 consists of 18 residues.

V usage is TRBV7-3 and J usage is TRBJ2-3; D call uncertain. The CDR3 contains 16 residues. Trimming cost V 6 bases and J 2 bases, with 18 bases left between them. The germline CDR1 and CDR2 sequences are SGHTA and FQGTGA. The CDR3 DNA reads as TGTGCCAGCAGTCTCAATGAGCGCGCCTTCACAGATACGCAGTATTTT. Translation: CASSLNERAFTDTQYF.

The V gene is TRBV5-1, the J gene TRBJ2-2; D unclear. Trimming removed 4 bases from V and 1 base from J, with 11 bases in between. The germline gives CDR1 SGHRS, CDR2 YFSETQ. The CDR3 extends over 15 amino acids. CDR3 residues: CASSPLPENTGELFF. CDR3 DNA sequence: TGCGCCAGCAGCCCCCTTCCAGAGAACACCGGGGAGCTGTTTTTT.

The rearrangement joins TRBV12-3 or TRBV12-4 to TRBJ1-5, with a weak D call TRBD1 (5 bases). The CDR3 runs 16 residues. The V and J ends lost 2 bases and 1 base respectively, with 12 bases between them. Here the CDR3 reads CASSLQGRGSNQPQHF. The CDR3 nucleotides read TGTGCCAGCAGTTTACAGGGACGAGGGAGCAATCAGCCCCAGCATTTT.

The chain links TRBV2 to TRBJ2-7, with no clear D. CDR1 and CDR2 (germline): SNHLY, FYNNEI. The length of the CDR3 is 11 residues. Trimming left V 7 bases short and J 6 bases short, with 10 bases between. This chain's CDR3 is CASKTTSEQYF. The CDR3, as DNA: TGTGCCAGCAAAACGACAAGCGAGCAGTACTTC.

The rearrangement uses TRBV7-9 and TRBJ2-5; D gene unclear. Germline-derived CDR1 and CDR2 are SEHNR and FQNEAQ (reference sequence). Trimming removed 11 bases at V and 5 bases at J, with 18 bases between. The CDR3 is 13 residues long. The CDR3 is CAPSEVSGETQYF. In nucleotides, the CDR3 is TGTGCCCCCTCAGAGGTGTCCGGGGAGACCCAGTACTTC. Supplemented by reference TRBV7-9 and TRBJ2-5, the full variable domain reads DTGVSQNPRHKITKRGQNVTFRCDPISEHNRLYWYRQTLGQGPEFLTYFQNEAQLEKSRLLSDRFSAERPKGSFSTLEIQRTEQGDSAMYLCAPSEVSGETQYFGPGTRLLVL.